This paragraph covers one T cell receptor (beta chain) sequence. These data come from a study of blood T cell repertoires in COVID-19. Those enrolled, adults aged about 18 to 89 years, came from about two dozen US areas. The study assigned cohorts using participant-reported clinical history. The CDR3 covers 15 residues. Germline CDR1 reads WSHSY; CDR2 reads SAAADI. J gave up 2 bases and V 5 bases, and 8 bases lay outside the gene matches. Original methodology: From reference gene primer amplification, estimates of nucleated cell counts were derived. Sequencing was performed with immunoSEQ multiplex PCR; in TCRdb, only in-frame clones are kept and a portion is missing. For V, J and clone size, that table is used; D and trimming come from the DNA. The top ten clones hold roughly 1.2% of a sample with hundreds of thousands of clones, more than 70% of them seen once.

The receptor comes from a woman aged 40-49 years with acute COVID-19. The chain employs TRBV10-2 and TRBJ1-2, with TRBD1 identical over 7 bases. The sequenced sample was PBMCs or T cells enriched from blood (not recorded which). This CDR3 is CASSWSTTGNYGYTF. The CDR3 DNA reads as TGCGCCAGCAGTTGGTCTACGACAGGGAACTATGGCTACACCTTC.